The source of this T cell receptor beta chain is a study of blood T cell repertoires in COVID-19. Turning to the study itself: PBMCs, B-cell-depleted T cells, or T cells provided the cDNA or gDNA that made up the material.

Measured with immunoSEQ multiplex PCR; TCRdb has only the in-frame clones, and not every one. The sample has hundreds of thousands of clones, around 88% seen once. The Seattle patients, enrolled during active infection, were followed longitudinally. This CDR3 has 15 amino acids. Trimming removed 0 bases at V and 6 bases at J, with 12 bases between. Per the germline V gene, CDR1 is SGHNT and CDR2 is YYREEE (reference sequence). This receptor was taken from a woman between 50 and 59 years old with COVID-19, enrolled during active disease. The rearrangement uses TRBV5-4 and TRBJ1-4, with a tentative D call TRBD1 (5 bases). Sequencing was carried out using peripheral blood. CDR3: CASSLGEGVYEKLFF. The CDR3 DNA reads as TGTGCCAGCAGCTTGGGCGAAGGGGTATATGAAAAACTGTTTTTT.